Following are 27 T cell receptor beta chains from one sample sequenced in a study of blood T cells in healthy people across ages. It was with a sample-barcoded 5' primer and a J-beta primer mix that a second PCR of roughly 7 to 12 cycles was run. Each CDR3 protein gets one entry after TCRdb re-called the 5' RACE reads with MiXCR. The sample holds hundreds of thousands of distinct CDR3 sequences, about 25% seen once. These records were also assigned to another study, of T cells of mothers and their children.

Sequencing was performed on blood. These receptors were taken from a boy between 10 and 17 years old in good health.

This clonotype came up many times. This rearrangement joins TRBV29-1 to TRBJ2-7; TRBD1 matches 10 bases. The CDR3 covers 14 residues. Per germline, CDR1 SQVTM and CDR2 ANQGSEA. V shed 4 bases and J 4 bases; nucleotides not matched to a gene: 7. This CDR3 reads CSVGRDRGNYEQYF. CDR3 in DNA: TGCAGCGTTGGCCGGGACAGGGGCAATTACGAGCAGTACTTC.

This clonotype was counted between two and nine times. The V call is TRBV4-2, the J call TRBJ2-1, with D perhaps matching TRBD2 (6 bases). Germline V lookup: CDR1 LGHNA, CDR2 YNFKEQ. The CDR3 runs 15 residues. V lost 2 bases to trimming and J lost 1 base, with 9 bases between them. CDR3 in amino acids: CASSQSGLSYNEQFF. DNA of the CDR3: TGTGCCAGCAGCCAAAGCGGGTTGTCCTACAATGAGCAGTTCTTC.

This clonotype came up a few times. This chain connects TRBV7-9 to TRBJ1-5; possibly TRBD1 for D (5 bases). Germline lookup yields CDR1 SEHNR and CDR2 FQNEAQ (reference sequence). This CDR3 region has 16 residues. The ends were cut back, 5 bases at V and 7 bases at J, with 21 bases in the middle. CDR3 DNA sequence: TGTGCCAGCAGCCACGGGACCGCCACCTTTGAGCAGCCCCAGCATTTT. As protein: CASSHGTATFEQPQHF. The variable domain in full, completed from reference TRBV7-9 and TRBJ1-5, reads DTGVSQNPRHKITKRGQNVTFRCDPISEHNRLYWYRQTLGQGPEFLTYFQNEAQLEKSRLLSDRFSAERPKGSFSTLEIQRTEQGDSAMYLCASSHGTATFEQPQHFGDGTRLSIL.

This clonotype was seen only a few times. This sequence joins TRBV9 and TRBJ1-4; TRBD1 agrees at 9 bases. Germline loops: CDR1 SGDLS, CDR2 YYNGEE. The CDR3 totals 15 residues. The V segment lost 4 bases and the J segment 8 bases; nucleotides outside the gene matches: 9. This chain's CDR3 is CASSPTRTGVEKLFF. The CDR3 DNA reads as TGTGCCAGCAGCCCCACGCGGACAGGGGTCGAAAAACTGTTTTTT. Variable domain in full (rest from reference TRBV9 and TRBJ1-4): DSGVTQTPKHLITATGQRVTLRCSPRSGDLSVYWYQQSLDQGLQFLIQYYNGEERAKGNILERFSAQQFPDLHSELNLSSLELGDSALYFCASSPTRTGVEKLFFGSGTQLSVL.

This clonotype has a handful of counts. The rearrangement uses TRBV6-5 and TRBJ2-1, with 7 bases that match TRBD1. Germline lookup yields CDR1 MNHEY and CDR2 SVGAGI. Trimming removed 7 bases from V and 4 bases from J; junction bases left unmatched: 7. The CDR3 totals 14 residues. CDR3 residues: CASTKAQGYNEQFF. The CDR3 region has the DNA TGTGCCAGCACCAAAGCACAGGGGTACAATGAGCAGTTCTTC.

The V call is TRBV27, the J call TRBJ2-1, with D unresolved. Germline CDR1 is MNHEY and CDR2 is SMNVEV (reference sequence). Trimming cost V 0 bases and J 8 bases, with 8 bases left between them. This CDR3 comprises 13 residues. DNA for the CDR3: TGTGCCAGCAGTTTATCATGGAAGGATGAGCAGTTCTTC. It specifies CASSLSWKDEQFF.

V usage is TRBV6-5 and J usage is TRBJ1-5; D unclear. V dropped 2 bases and J dropped 2 bases, with 10 bases sitting between them. This CDR3 has 15 amino acids. Germline V CDR1 and CDR2: MNHEY, SVGAGI. The CDR3 sequence is CASSYGIGGNQPQHF. The CDR3 DNA reads as TGTGCCAGCAGTTACGGTATCGGGGGCAATCAGCCCCAGCATTTT.

This chain uses TRBV7-2 with TRBJ2-7; maybe TRBD2 (6 bases). The length of the CDR3 is 14 residues. V was shortened by 1 base and J by 2 bases, with 9 bases between the two germline ends. Germline-derived CDR1 and CDR2 are SGHTA and FQGNSA. DNA of the CDR3: TGTGCCAGCAGCTTAGACGCGGGACCCTACGAGCAGTACGTC. Translation: CASSLDAGPYEQYV.

The CDR3: CASSKDREERETQYF. The CDR3 nucleotides are TGTGCCAGCAGTAAGGACAGGGAGGAGAGGGAGACCCAGTACTTC. The rearrangement uses TRBV28 and TRBJ2-5, with TRBD1 identical over 8 bases. This CDR3 has 15 amino acids. The germline gives CDR1 MDHEN, CDR2 SYDVKM. V shed 5 bases, J shed 5 bases, and the junction held 10 bases outside the gene matches.

This rearrangement joins TRBV5-6 to TRBJ1-5; TRBD1 might be the D (6 bases). Trimming left V 0 bases short and J 7 bases short, with 11 bases between. The CDR3 consists of 14 residues. The germline V gene encodes CDR1 SGHDT and CDR2 YYEEEE. The chain's CDR3 is CASSLGGGRQPQHF. CDR3 nucleotide sequence: TGTGCCAGCAGCTTGGGAGGGGGAAGGCAGCCCCAGCATTTT.

Worth noting for this clonotype: Germline is not matched at one junction end, which may reflect a read error. V and J are TRBV4-1 and TRBJ2-7; no clear D. Germline V lookup: CDR1 MGHRA, CDR2 YSYEKL. The CDR3 length is 14 residues. CDR3 in DNA: TGCGCCAGCAGCCGACAAGAACCGCGTAGTCCCTCGGACTTC. It specifies CASSRQEPRSPSDF.

In its sample, this clonotype was seen a few times. J is TRBJ1-1 and V is TRBV19; D remains unclear. V lost 0 bases and J lost 1, with 6 bases in between. Germline CDR1 reads LNHDA; CDR2 reads SQIVND (reference sequence). There are 14 residues in the CDR3. The CDR3, as DNA: TGTGCCAGTAGTATAGACAATCCGAACACTGAAGCTTTCTTT. This gives the protein CASSIDNPNTEAFF.

This sequence joins TRBV27 and TRBJ1-1; maybe TRBD1 (5 bases). This CDR3 contains 14 residues. Trimming removed 8 bases from V and 8 bases from J, with 21 bases in between. CDR1 MNHEY and CDR2 SMNVEV come from the germline V gene (reference sequence). The DNA for the CDR3 is TGTGCCAGCGCCACGGTCGGAGGGGCGCGGGAAGCTTTCTTT. This translates into CASATVGGAREAFF.

The chain carries TRBV7-2 and TRBJ2-7, with a tentative D call TRBD2 (6 bases). Germline V gene sequence: CDR1 SGHTA, CDR2 FQGNSA. The CDR3 loop spans 14 amino acids. V gave up 3 bases and J gave up 5 bases, with 14 bases separating them. Here the CDR3 reads CASSFGGGGNEQYF. Written as DNA, the CDR3 is TGTGCCAGCAGCTTCGGGGGAGGCGGGAACGAGCAGTACTTC.

This clonotype was found a few times. The chain uses TRBV28 and TRBJ1-1; D unclear. This CDR3 is built from 12 residues. CDR1 and CDR2 from the germline V gene are MDHEN and SYDVKM. V lost 0 bases to trimming and J lost 4 bases, with 3 bases between them. CDR3 DNA sequence: TGTGCCAGCAGTTTATGGAGCACTGAAGCTTTCTTT. It codes for CASSLWSTEAFF.

The sample holds a few counts of this clonotype. The chain couples TRBV4-2 to TRBJ2-2, with 10 bases lining up with TRBD2. Germline values: CDR1 LGHNA, CDR2 YNFKEQ. The CDR3 is 15 residues long. Trimming took 1 base from V and 5 from J; bases not matched to a gene: 1. CDR3 in amino acids: CASSQASGSTGELFF. CDR3 DNA sequence: TGTGCCAGCAGCCAAGCTAGCGGGAGTACCGGGGAGCTGTTTTTT.

J is TRBJ2-5 and V is TRBV28; TRBD2 might be the D (5 bases). Germline loops: CDR1 MDHEN, CDR2 SYDVKM. Trimming left V 5 bases short and J 4 bases short, with 17 bases between. The CDR3 covers 15 residues. The CDR3 loop reads CASSLGGNRAETQYF. The CDR3 DNA is TGTGCCAGCAGTCTAGGAGGAAATAGGGCAGAGACCCAGTACTTC.

The J gene is TRBJ1-6, the V gene TRBV10-3; D might be TRBD1 (5 bases). V gave up 11 bases and J gave up 8 bases, with 16 bases separating them. This CDR3 spans 13 amino acids. Germline lookup yields CDR1 ENHRY and CDR2 SYGVKD. CDR3 sequence (DNA): TGTGCCTGCAGACAGACGGTCGATTCACCCCTCCACTTT. It is translated as CACRQTVDSPLHF.

This clonotype came up a few times. The V call is TRBV21-1, the J call TRBJ2-1; TRBD1 is the table's D call and was not checked against the DNA. TRBV21-1 is a known pseudogene. The CDR3 runs 15 residues. Written as DNA, the CDR3 is TGTGCCAGCAGCGAGGACAGGGGGGTGGGCAATGAGCAGTTCTTC. Amino acids: CASSEDRGVGNEQFF.

The V and J genes are TRBV2 and TRBJ2-2; D is tentatively TRBD1 or TRBD2 (5 bases each). The CDR3 spans 16 residues. The germline V and J ends were trimmed by 6 bases and 4 bases, with 18 bases remaining between them. CDR1 is SNHLY and CDR2 is FYNNEI in the germline V gene. The CDR3 DNA follows: TGTGCCAGCAGCAACGGGGCGAACCAAGGCACCGGGGAGCTGTTTTTT. Translation: CASSNGANQGTGELFF.

This rearrangement joins TRBV6-2 or TRBV6-3 to TRBJ1-5; D might be TRBD1 (6 bases). There are 15 residues in the CDR3. Germline V gene sequence: CDR1 MNHEY, CDR2 SVGEGT. The V end was cut by 6 bases, the J end by 1 base, with 13 bases between. Here the CDR3 reads CASSLDQGSNQPQHF. CDR3 DNA sequence: TGTGCCAGCAGCCTCGATCAGGGGAGCAATCAGCCCCAGCATTTT.

This clonotype was observed at least ten times. The chain combines TRBV20-1 with TRBJ2-5, with TRBD1 as a possible D gene (5 bases). CDR3 length: 13 residues. Trimming took 4 bases from V and 9 from J, leaving 18 bases between them. Germline values: CDR1 DFQATT, CDR2 SNEGSKA (reference sequence). The CDR3 DNA reads as TGCAGTGCTACTTATGACAGTGGGAAGGCCCAGTACTTC. Its translation is CSATYDSGKAQYF.

The table lists this clonotype with a few counts. Sequence at one end of the junction differs from germline and may be a read error. The V and J genes are TRBV6-2 or TRBV6-3 and TRBJ2-7; D remains unclear. The DNA end is more similar to TRBJ2-1, so the J call may be wrong. Germline CDR1 and CDR2: MNHEY and SVGEGT. The CDR3 runs to 12 residues. CDR3 residues: CAGSLIYNEQFF. The CDR3 DNA reads as TGTGCCGGCAGTTTAATCTACAATGAGCAGTTCTTC.

The chain carries TRBV10-3 and TRBJ2-1, with 8 positions matching TRBD2. Germline V gives CDR1 ENHRY, CDR2 SYGVKD. Trimming took 3 bases from V and 2 from J; bases not matched to a gene: 9. The CDR3 extends over 17 amino acids. In nucleotides, the CDR3 is TGTGCCATCAGTGAAGGTACAGCGGGAGTGCCCTACAATGAGCAGTTCTTC. As protein: CAISEGTAGVPYNEQFF.

Only a few counts were recorded for this clonotype. The rearrangement uses TRBV7-8 and TRBJ1-6; D unresolved. V was pared by 1 base and J by 16 bases, with 20 bases between. Germline-derived CDR1 and CDR2 are SGHVS and FQNEAQ. The CDR3 is 15 amino acids. Here the CDR3 reads CASSLVFGRRLGLHF. The DNA for the CDR3 is TGTGCCAGCAGCTTAGTTTTCGGCAGAAGGTTGGGGCTCCACTTT.

The chain carries TRBV19 and TRBJ1-2; tentative D call: TRBD1 (5 bases). This CDR3 is built from 15 residues. V shed 6 bases and J shed 3 bases, with 17 bases lying between them. CDR1 LNHDA and CDR2 SQIVND come from the germline V gene (reference sequence). The CDR3 reads CASSTPWGEDYGYTF. In nucleotides, the CDR3 is TGTGCCAGTAGCACTCCCTGGGGGGAGGACTATGGCTACACCTTC.

The CDR3 sequence: CASSEAGGASEQFF. Written as DNA, the CDR3 is TGTGCCAGCAGTGAAGCGGGAGGAGCTAGTGAGCAGTTCTTC. The chain uses TRBV6-1 and TRBJ2-5; D perhaps matches TRBD2 (6 bases). Near its end, the DNA agrees better with TRBJ2-1, so the J call may be wrong. The CDR3 is 14 residues long. The germline CDR1 and CDR2 sequences are MNHNS and SASEGT.